Below, one TCR beta chain is given with its context. There is no known antigen for this receptor. No base-level quality is on record; no much larger clone is a single base apart. These data originate in a study of T cell repertoires in cytomegalovirus infection (dated by TCRdb to about 2019). Concerning the study at large: Because public TCR beta signatures pointed to carriage of CMV infection together with the matching HLA type, the HLA type of each donor mattered for the analysis.

Instrument on record: Illumina HiSeq 1500. TCRdb cleaned the public reads at Q25 with fastp, built clones with MiXCR and kept in-frame beta chains. Records with the same CDR3 protein are collapsed into one entry carrying the most frequent genes and DNA. The sample table records roughly 230,000 distinct CDR3 sequences; about 15% of these occur just once. Together, the top ten hold roughly half of the sample. What the study reported, not specific to this receptor: In both this cohort and an independent 352-donor cohort, the cumulative frequency of public TCR beta family members distinguished carriers of CMV infection plus the relevant HLA type. The ex vivo response was dominated by HLA-C-restricted CMV-specific TCR beta clonotypes, which also provided the single most frequent clonotype in two of eight donors.

The TCR originated in a human donor in good health (CMV status not recorded). Some clones in this sample may be carry-over from other donors' samples. Sample: CD8+ T cells from PBMCs.

The nucleotides are TGTGCCAGCAGTGGAGGGGGCGCGGGTTTAGTTGAAGAGACCCAGTACTTC. It is translated as CASSGGGAGLVEETQYF. The chain is assembled from TRBV12-3 or TRBV12-4 and TRBJ2-5; TRBD1 is perhaps the D gene, given 7 matching bases. V gives up 5 bases and J gives up 3 bases, and the segment between their germline ends measures 22 bases. From the cysteine through the phenylalanine, the CDR3 covers 17 amino acids. This entry keeps only the CDR3 DNA: 51 bases, framed from base 1.